The present T cell receptor beta chain was sequenced within a study of blood T cells in healthy people across ages. PCR was performed a second time for about 6 to 12 cycles using a sample-barcoded 5' primer and a J-beta primer mix. MiXCR was run by TCRdb on the 5' RACE reads, yielding one entry per CDR3 protein. The data hold fewer than 2 million distinct CDR3 sequences, with more than 35% observed a single time. In this sample, this clonotype turned up a few times. Germline trimming cut 2 bases from V and 7 bases from J; bases unmatched to any gene: 8. CDR3 size: 15 residues. The germline CDR1 and CDR2 sequences are MNHEY and SVGAGI.

This sequence joins TRBV6-5 and TRBJ2-3; 8 bases are a match to TRBD2. Input material: blood. The TCR was taken from a human donor in good health. This chain's CDR3 is CASSYGAGGLYTQYF. The CDR3 DNA sequence: TGTGCCAGCAGTTACGGGGCGGGGGGTCTGTATACGCAGTATTTT.